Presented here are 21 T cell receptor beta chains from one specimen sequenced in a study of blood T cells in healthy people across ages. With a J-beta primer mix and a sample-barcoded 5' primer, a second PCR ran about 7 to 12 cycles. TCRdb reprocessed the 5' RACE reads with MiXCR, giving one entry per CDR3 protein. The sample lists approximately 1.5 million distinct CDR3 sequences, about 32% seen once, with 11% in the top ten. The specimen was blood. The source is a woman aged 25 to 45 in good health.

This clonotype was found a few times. CDR3 nucleotides: TGCGCCAGCAGTGAGAAAGCGGGACACAGAAACACTGAAGCTTTCTTT. Its protein is CASSEKAGHRNTEAFF. V usage is TRBV10-2 and J usage is TRBJ1-1; maybe TRBD1 (6 bases). The CDR3 length is 16 residues. CDR1 is WSHSY, CDR2 SAAADI, per germline. Deletions cut 2 bases from V and 2 bases from J, with 15 bases between.

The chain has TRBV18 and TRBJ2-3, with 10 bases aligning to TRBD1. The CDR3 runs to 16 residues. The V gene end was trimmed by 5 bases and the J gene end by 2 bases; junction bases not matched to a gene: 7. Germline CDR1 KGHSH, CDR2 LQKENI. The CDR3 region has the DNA TGTGCCAGCTCATCCCGGGGACAGGGGCCCACAGATACGCAGTATTTT. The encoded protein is CASSSRGQGPTDTQYF.

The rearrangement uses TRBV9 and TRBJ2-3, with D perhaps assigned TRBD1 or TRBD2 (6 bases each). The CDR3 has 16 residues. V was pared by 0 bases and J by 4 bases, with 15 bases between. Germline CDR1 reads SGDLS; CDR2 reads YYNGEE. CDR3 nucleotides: TGTGCCAGCAGCGTAGAGGGCGGTGGGGGGCCAGATACGCAGTATTTT. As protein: CASSVEGGGGPDTQYF.

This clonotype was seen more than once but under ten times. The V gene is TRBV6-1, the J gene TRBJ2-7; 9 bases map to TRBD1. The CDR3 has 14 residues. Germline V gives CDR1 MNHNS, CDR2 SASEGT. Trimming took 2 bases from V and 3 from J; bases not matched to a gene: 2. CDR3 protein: CASSELTGGYEQYF. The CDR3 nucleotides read TGTGCCAGCAGTGAATTGACAGGGGGCTACGAGCAGTACTTC.

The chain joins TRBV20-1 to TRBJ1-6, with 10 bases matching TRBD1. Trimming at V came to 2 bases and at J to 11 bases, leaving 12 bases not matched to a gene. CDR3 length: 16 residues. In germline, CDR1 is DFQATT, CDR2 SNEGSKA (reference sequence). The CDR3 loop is CSARPPGQGISPPLHF. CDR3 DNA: TGCAGTGCTAGACCTCCGGGACAGGGGATTTCCCCACCCCTCCACTTT.

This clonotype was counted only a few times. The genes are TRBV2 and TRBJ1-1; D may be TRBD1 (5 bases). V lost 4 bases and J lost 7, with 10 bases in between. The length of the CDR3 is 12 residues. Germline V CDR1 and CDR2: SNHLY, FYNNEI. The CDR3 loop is CASSVGGYEAFF. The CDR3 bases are TGTGCCAGCAGTGTTGGGGGTTATGAAGCTTTCTTT.

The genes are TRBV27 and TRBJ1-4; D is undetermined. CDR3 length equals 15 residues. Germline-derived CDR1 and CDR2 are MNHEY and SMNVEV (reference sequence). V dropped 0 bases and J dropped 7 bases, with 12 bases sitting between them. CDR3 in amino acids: CASSLSSYRREKLFF. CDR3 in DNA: TGTGCCAGCAGTTTATCTTCGTATCGGCGTGAAAAACTGTTTTTT.

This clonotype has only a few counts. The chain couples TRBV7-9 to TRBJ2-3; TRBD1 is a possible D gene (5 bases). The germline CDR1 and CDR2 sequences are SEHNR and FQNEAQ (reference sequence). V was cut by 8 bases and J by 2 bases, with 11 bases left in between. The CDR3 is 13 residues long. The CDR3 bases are TGTGCCAGCGGGTCACAGGTCACAGATACGCAGTATTTT. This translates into CASGSQVTDTQYF.

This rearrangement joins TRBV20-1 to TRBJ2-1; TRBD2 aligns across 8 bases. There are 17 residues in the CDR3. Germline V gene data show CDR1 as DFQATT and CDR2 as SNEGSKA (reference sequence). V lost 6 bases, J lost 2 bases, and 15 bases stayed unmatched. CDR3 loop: CSALALSGSGPYNEQFF. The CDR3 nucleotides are TGCAGTGCCCTAGCCCTGAGCGGGAGTGGACCCTACAATGAGCAGTTCTTC.

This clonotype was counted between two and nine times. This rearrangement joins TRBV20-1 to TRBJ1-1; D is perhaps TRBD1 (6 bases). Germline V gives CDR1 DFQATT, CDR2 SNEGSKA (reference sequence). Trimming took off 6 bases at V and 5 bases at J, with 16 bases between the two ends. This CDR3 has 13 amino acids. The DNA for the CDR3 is TGCAGTGCCGCGTTGGACAGTACGACTGAAGCTTTCTTT. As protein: CSAALDSTTEAFF.

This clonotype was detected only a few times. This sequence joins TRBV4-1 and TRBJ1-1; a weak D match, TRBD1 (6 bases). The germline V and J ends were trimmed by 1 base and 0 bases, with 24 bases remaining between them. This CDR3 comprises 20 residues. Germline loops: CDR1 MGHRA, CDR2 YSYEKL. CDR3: CASSQGFGRVRTAMNTEAFF. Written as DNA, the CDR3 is TGCGCCAGCAGCCAAGGCTTTGGGCGGGTGAGGACAGCCATGAACACTGAAGCTTTCTTT.

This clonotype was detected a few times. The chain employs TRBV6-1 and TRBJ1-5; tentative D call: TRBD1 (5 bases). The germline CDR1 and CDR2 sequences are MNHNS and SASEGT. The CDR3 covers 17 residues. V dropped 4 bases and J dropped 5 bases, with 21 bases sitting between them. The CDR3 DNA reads TGTGCCAGCAGTGTTCGGGGCTACCCCAGAAATTATCAGCCCCAGCATTTT. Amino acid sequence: CASSVRGYPRNYQPQHF.

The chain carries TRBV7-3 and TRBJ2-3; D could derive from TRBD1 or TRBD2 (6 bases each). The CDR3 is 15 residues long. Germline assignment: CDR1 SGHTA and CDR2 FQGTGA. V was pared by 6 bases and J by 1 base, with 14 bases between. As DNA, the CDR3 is TGTGCCAGCAGAGAAAGGGGGGTTGGCACAGATACGCAGTATTTT. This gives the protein CASRERGVGTDTQYF.

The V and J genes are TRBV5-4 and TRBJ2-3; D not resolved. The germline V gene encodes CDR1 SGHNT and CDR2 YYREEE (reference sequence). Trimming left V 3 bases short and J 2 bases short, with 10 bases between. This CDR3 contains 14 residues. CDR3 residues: CASSSIFSTDTQYF. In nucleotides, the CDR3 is TGTGCCAGCAGCTCTATTTTCTCCACAGATACGCAGTATTTT.

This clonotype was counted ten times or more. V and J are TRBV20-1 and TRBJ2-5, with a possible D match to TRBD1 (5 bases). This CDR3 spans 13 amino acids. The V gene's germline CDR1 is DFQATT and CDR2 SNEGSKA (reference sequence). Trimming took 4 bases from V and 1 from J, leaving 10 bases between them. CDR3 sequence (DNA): TGCAGTGCTAAGACAGTCCTCCAAGAGACCCAGTACTTC. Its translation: CSAKTVLQETQYF.

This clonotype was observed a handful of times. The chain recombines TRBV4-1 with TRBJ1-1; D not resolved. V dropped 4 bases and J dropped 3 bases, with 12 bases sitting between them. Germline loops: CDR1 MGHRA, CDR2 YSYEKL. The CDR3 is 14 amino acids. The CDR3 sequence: CASSRFSWDTEAFF. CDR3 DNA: TGCGCCAGCAGCCGCTTCTCATGGGACACTGAAGCTTTCTTT.

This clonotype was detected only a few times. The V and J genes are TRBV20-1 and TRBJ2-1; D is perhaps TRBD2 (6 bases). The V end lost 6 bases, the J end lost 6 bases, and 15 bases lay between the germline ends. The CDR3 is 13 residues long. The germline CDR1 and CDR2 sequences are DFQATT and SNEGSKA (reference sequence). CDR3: CSALGGGGNEQFF. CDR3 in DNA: TGCAGTGCCCTCGGGGGTGGCGGCAATGAGCAGTTCTTC.

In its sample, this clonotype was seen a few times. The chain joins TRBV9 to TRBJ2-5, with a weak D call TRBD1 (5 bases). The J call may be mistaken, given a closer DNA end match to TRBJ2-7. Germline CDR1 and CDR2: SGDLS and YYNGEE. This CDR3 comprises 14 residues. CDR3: CASSPSGIEREQYF. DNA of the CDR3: TGTGCCAGCAGCCCTTCAGGGATAGAGCGCGAGCAGTACTTC.

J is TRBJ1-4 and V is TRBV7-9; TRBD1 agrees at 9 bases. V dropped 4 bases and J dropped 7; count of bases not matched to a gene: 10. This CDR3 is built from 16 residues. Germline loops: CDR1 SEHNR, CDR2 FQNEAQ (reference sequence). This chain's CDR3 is CASSSPGQGIGEKLFF. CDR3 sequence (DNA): TGTGCCAGCAGCTCGCCTGGACAGGGGATTGGTGAAAAACTGTTTTTT.

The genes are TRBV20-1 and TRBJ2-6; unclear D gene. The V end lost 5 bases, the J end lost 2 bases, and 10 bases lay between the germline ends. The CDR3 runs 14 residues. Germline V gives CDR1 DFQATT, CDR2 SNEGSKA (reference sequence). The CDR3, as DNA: TGCAGTGCTCACAGTGGGGCTGGGGCCAACGTCCTGACTTTC. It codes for CSAHSGAGANVLTF.

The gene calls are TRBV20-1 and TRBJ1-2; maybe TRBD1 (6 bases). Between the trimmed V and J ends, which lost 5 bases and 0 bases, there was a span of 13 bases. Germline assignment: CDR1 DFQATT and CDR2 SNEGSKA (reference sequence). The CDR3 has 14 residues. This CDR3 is CSAPGTYTNYGYTF. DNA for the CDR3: TGCAGTGCTCCTGGGACATATACTAACTATGGCTACACCTTC.